The entry that follows covers one T cell receptor beta chain sequence. Its antigen remains unknown. These data come from a study of shared clonotypes between healthy human individuals. Study-wide points: The generation probabilities recorded for non-shared clonotypes fell below those of clonotypes shared by all four donors.

The CDR3 contains 11 residues. V dropped 6 bases and J dropped 14; count of bases not matched to a gene: 8. In germline, CDR1 is SNHLY, CDR2 FYNNEI. Assay used: immunoSEQ multiplex PCR; TCRdb lists only in-frame clones, some missing. The sample carries more than 1 million clones, around 78% recorded once. The specimen was memory CD4+ T cells from PBMCs. Described subset: CD45RA-negative fraction. The sequence derives from a man younger than 35 in good health. Some clones in this sample may be carry-over from other donors' samples. The chain employs TRBV2 and TRBJ1-2; 8 nucleotides agree with TRBD1. This CDR3 reads CASSLQGAKTF. The CDR3 coding sequence is TGTGCCAGCAGCCTCCAGGGGGCGAAAACCTTC.